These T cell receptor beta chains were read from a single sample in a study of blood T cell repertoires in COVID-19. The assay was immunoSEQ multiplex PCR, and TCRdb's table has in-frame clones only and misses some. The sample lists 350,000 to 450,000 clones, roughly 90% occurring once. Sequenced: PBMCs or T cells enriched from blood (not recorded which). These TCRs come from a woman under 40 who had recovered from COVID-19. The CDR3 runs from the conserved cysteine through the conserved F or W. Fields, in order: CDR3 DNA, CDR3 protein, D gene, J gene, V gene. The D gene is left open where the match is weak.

TGTGCCAGCAGCGTAGAAGGGGCCTCAACCTATGGCTACACCTTC CASSVEGASTYGYTF . TRBJ1-2 TRBV9
TGTGCCAGCAGCAAAGTGGGTTTAACAGGGGGCAGATGTCAGCCCCAGCATTTT CASSKVGLTGGRCQPQHF . TRBJ1-5 TRBV21-1
TGTGCCAGCAGCGGAAAGCGGGGCGGAGGCGAGCAGTACTTC CASSGKRGGGEQYF TRBD2 TRBJ2-7 TRBV6-5
TGTGCCAGTAGTCTAGGAGGCGGAGCGGCCACAGATACGCAGTATTTT CASSLGGGAATDTQYF . TRBJ2-3 TRBV19
TGTGCCACCAGAACAGGGGGGAATTCACCCCTCCACTTT CATRTGGNSPLHF TRBD1 TRBJ1-6 TRBV19
TGTGCCAGCAGCCACTACTCTGGAAACACCATATATTTT CASSHYSGNTIYF . TRBJ1-3 TRBV3-1/TRBV3-2
TGTGCCAGCAGCCAAGGTCCAGGGAGGGGGGCAGATACGCAGTATTTT CASSQGPGRGADTQYF . TRBJ2-3 TRBV3-1/TRBV3-2
TGTGCCAGCAGCCCGGCGGACAGGGGGCGTCGGGGCTACACCTTC CASSPADRGRRGYTF TRBD1 TRBJ1-2 TRBV7-9
TGTGCGACTCGGACAGGGCCGGAACACTATGGCTACACCTTC CATRTGPEHYGYTF TRBD1 TRBJ1-2 TRBV30
TGTGCCTGGAACAGACAGGGGAGCTCCTACGAGCAGTACTTC CAWNRQGSSYEQYF TRBD1 TRBJ2-7 TRBV30
TGTGCCTGGGGTCTCCAAGAGACCCAGTACTTC CAWGLQETQYF . TRBJ2-5 TRBV30
TGTGCCAGCAGCAAATTGGTGGAAGACTATCAGCCCCAGCATTTT CASSKLVEDYQPQHF . TRBJ1-5 TRBV21-1
TGTGCCAGCCGAGACAGGGGACTTTCAGATACGCAGTATTTT CASRDRGLSDTQYF TRBD1 TRBJ2-3 TRBV28
TGTGCCGCAAAGCTCGGGGACATCTACGAGCAGTACTTC CAAKLGDIYEQYF . TRBJ2-7 TRBV6-5
TGTGCCAGCAGCTTGGCCGGACAAGGCAGTGGGCAGTACTTC CASSLAGQGSGQYF . TRBJ2-7 TRBV5-6
TGTGCCAGCAGTTACTTGGCTAGCGGGATCTACGAGCAGTACTTC CASSYLASGIYEQYF TRBD2 TRBJ2-7 TRBV6-5
TGTGCCAGCAGCTTACTCGCGGGGTTGCTTGGGCTTGCTGCTGAGCAGTTCTTC CASSLLAGLLGLAAEQFF . TRBJ2-1 TRBV11-2
TGTGCTAGTACCAGCTCTGGGGCCAACGTCCTGACTTTC CASTSSGANVLTF . TRBJ2-6 TRBV12-5
TGTGCCAGCAGCTTCAACATACTAGCGGGAGATCTCTACAATGAGCAGTTCTTC CASSFNILAGDLYNEQFF TRBD2 TRBJ2-1 TRBV11-2
TGTGCCAGGCGAGGAGGATGGGGCTACACCTTC CARRGGWGYTF . TRBJ1-2 TRBV19
TGTGCCAGCAGTGGATTTCTAGCTGACACCGGGGAGCTGTTTTTT CASSGFLADTGELFF . TRBJ2-2 TRBV2
TGTGCCAGCAGCCCTATTAGGGGGAGTTCTAACTATGGCTACACCTTC CASSPIRGSSNYGYTF . TRBJ1-2 TRBV14
TGTGCCAGCTCAACCTCCGGGGGGATGCATAACTATGGCTACACCTTC CASSTSGGMHNYGYTF . TRBJ1-2 TRBV18
TGTGCCAGCTCCCACGGGACAGATGAGACCCAGTACTTC CASSHGTDETQYF TRBD1 TRBJ2-5 TRBV18
TGCGCCAGCAGGGGCGACCTCTATGGCTACACCTTC CASRGDLYGYTF . TRBJ1-2 TRBV10-2
TGTGCCAGCAGTCTGGGACAGGGGGTAACAGTAACCAAAAACATTCAGTACTTC CASSLGQGVTVTKNIQYF TRBD1 TRBJ2-4 TRBV28